This T cell receptor beta chain was captured by sequencing in a study of OX40 agonist ivuxolimab in advanced cancers. Overall study: Patients with prior anti-PD-1, anti-PD-L1 or anti-CTLA-4 therapy were eligible; 40% had some.

This clone has just one count. Its antigen is unidentified. Produced via immunoSEQ multiplex PCR; TCRdb's table is partial and in-frame only. Counted here are 65,000 to 90,000 clones, roughly nine tenths occurring once; the ten biggest clones make up approximately 2.5%. Study results and limitations: Several nonresponders also turned out to have low normalized T-cell clonal expansion. CD8+ T cells showed, on average, more clonal expansion than CD4+ cells.

This clonotype was obtained from an adult with an advanced solid tumor such as melanoma, head and neck, liver or kidney cancer. The sample in question was CD4+ or CD8+ T cells sorted from blood, obtained in a trial of the OX40 agonist ivuxolimab.

CDR3 region: CASSFQPNTEAFF. The CDR3 DNA follows: TGTGCCAGCAGCTTCCAGCCGAACACTGAAGCTTTCTTT. The chain carries TRBV7-2 and TRBJ1-1, with D uncertain. Trimming pared 3 bases from V and 1 base from J, leaving 6 bases between. CDR1 is SGHTA, CDR2 FQGNSA, per germline. This CDR3 has 13 amino acids.